The 12 T cell receptor beta chains presented below share a single source sample, sequenced in a study of blood T cell repertoires in COVID-19. Measured with immunoSEQ multiplex PCR; TCRdb has only the in-frame clones, and not every one. Of some 67,000 clones listed, over 75% are singletons. Sequences were obtained from peripheral blood. All receptors come from a woman aged 18-30 years with acute or convalescent COVID-19.

The chain employs TRBV9 and TRBJ2-7; D is undetermined. The CDR3 loop spans 12 amino acids. V lost 4 bases to trimming and J lost 3 bases, with 8 bases between them. CDR1 is SGDLS, CDR2 YYNGEE, per germline. In nucleotides, the CDR3 is TGTGCCAGCAGCCCCGGTGGCTACGAGCAGTACTTC. It encodes CASSPGGYEQYF.

V usage is TRBV29-1 and J usage is TRBJ1-4; D is unresolved. The length of the CDR3 is 13 residues. The V end lost 4 bases, the J end lost 0 bases, and 6 bases lay between the germline ends. Germline values: CDR1 SQVTM, CDR2 ANQGSEA. The CDR3 DNA sequence: TGCAGCGTTGCGGTGACAACTAATGAAAAACTGTTTTTT. This gives the protein CSVAVTTNEKLFF.

This chain connects TRBV18 to TRBJ2-5; D uncertain. There are 12 residues in the CDR3. Germline CDR1 KGHSH, CDR2 LQKENI. V was shortened by 4 bases and J by 4 bases, with 7 bases between the two germline ends. CDR3 sequence reads: CASSRLAETQYF. Here the CDR3 DNA reads TGTGCCAGCTCACGACTGGCAGAGACCCAGTACTTC.

V is TRBV5-1 and J is TRBJ1-4, with D tentatively TRBD1 (6 bases). V shed 1 base and J shed 7 bases, with 11 bases lying between them. Per germline, CDR1 SGHRS and CDR2 YFSETQ. The CDR3 extends over 14 amino acids. Here the CDR3 reads CASSLSTGSEKLFF. In nucleotides, the CDR3 is TGCGCCAGCAGCTTGAGCACAGGGAGTGAAAAACTGTTTTTT.

The V call is TRBV27, the J call TRBJ1-2, with 11 bases lining up with TRBD1. Per the germline V gene, CDR1 is MNHEY and CDR2 is SMNVEV (reference sequence). Losses at the gene ends were 4 bases for V and 2 bases for J; bases not matched to a gene: 6. This CDR3 region has 16 residues. This CDR3 reads CASSSRTGGTNYGYTF. The CDR3 nucleotides read TGTGCCAGCAGTTCCCGGACAGGGGGCACCAACTATGGCTACACCTTC.

A single count supports this clone. This chain links TRBV7-9 with TRBJ2-2; 8 nucleotides agree with TRBD2. The germline V gene has CDR1 SEHNR and CDR2 FQNEAQ (reference sequence). V trimming: 5 bases; J trimming: 0 bases; junction bases outside the gene matches: 11. This CDR3 spans 18 amino acids. CDR3 protein: CASSGSGRGITNTGELFF. The CDR3 DNA follows: TGTGCCAGCAGCGGAAGCGGGAGAGGGATTACGAACACCGGGGAGCTGTTTTTT. Drawing the rest from reference TRBV7-9 and TRBJ2-2, the complete variable domain is DTGVSQNPRHKITKRGQNVTFRCDPISEHNRLYWYRQTLGQGPEFLTYFQNEAQLEKSRLLSDRFSAERPKGSFSTLEIQRTEQGDSAMYLCASSGSGRGITNTGELFFGEGSRLTVL.

The chain couples TRBV5-4 to TRBJ1-2; no reliable D call. This CDR3 has 14 amino acids. Trimming pared 4 bases from V and 3 bases from J, leaving 13 bases between. The germline gives CDR1 SGHNT, CDR2 YYREEE (reference sequence). The CDR3 sequence: CASSQDREYYGYTF. The CDR3, as DNA: TGTGCCAGCAGCCAGGACCGGGAGTACTATGGCTACACCTTC. The whole variable domain, filled in from reference TRBV5-4 and TRBJ1-2, reads ETGVTQSPTHLIKTRGQQVTLRCSSQSGHNTVSWYQQALGQGPQFIFQYYREEENGRGNFPPRFSGLQFPNYSSELNVNALELDDSALYLCASSQDREYYGYTFGSGTRLTVV.

The chain joins TRBV6-2 or TRBV6-3 to TRBJ1-1; the match to TRBD1 covers 9 bases. The CDR3 runs 13 residues. Unmatched junction bases numbered 5, after V lost 6 bases and J lost 6 bases. In germline, CDR1 is MNHEY, CDR2 SVGEGT. The CDR3 bases are TGTGCCAGCAGCTTGACAGGGGGGGCTGAAGCTTTCTTT. This encodes CASSLTGGAEAFF.

The chain uses TRBV7-9 and TRBJ2-7, with a tentative D call TRBD1 (6 bases). CDR1 SEHNR and CDR2 FQNEAQ come from the germline V gene (reference sequence). The CDR3 sequence is 13 residues long. Trimming left V 3 bases short and J 7 bases short, with 13 bases between. CDR3 sequence (DNA): TGTGCCAGCAGCTTGGTGACAGGTAAAGAGCAGTACTTC. The encoded protein is CASSLVTGKEQYF.

This chain uses TRBV19 with TRBJ1-2; D call uncertain. Deletions cut 5 bases from V and 2 bases from J, with 21 bases between. Germline assignment: CDR1 LNHDA and CDR2 SQIVND (reference sequence). The CDR3 spans 17 residues. This CDR3 is CASSFPLQRSSNYGYTF. In nucleotides, the CDR3 is TGTGCCAGTAGTTTCCCCCTCCAGAGGAGCTCAAACTATGGCTACACCTTC.

The chain has TRBV6-5 and TRBJ2-1; D gene unclear. The germline CDR1 and CDR2 sequences are MNHEY and SVGAGI. V gave up 4 bases and J gave up 10 bases, with 17 bases separating them. This CDR3 contains 14 residues. CDR3 sequence: CASSSLSSLSEQFF. The CDR3 DNA reads TGTGCCAGCAGTTCCCTCTCCTCATTAAGCGAGCAGTTCTTC.

This chain joins TRBV7-2 and TRBJ2-7; tentative D call: TRBD1 (6 bases). The CDR3 is 13 amino acids. Germline loops: CDR1 SGHTA, CDR2 FQGNSA. V lost 5 bases, J lost 1 base, and 9 bases lay in between. The CDR3 coding sequence is TGTGCCAGCAGCCCCGGGACATCCTACGAGCAGTACTTC. It encodes CASSPGTSYEQYF. The entire variable domain, with the rest obtained from reference TRBV7-2 and TRBJ2-7, is as follows: GAGVSQSPSNKVTEKGKDVELRCDPISGHTALYWYRQSLGQGLEFLIYFQGNSAPDKSGLPSDRFSAERTGGSVSTLTIQRTQQEDSAVYLCASSPGTSYEQYFGPGTRLTVT.